This passage covers 32 T cell receptor beta chains from one sample sequenced in a study of T cell changes during pregnancy in multiple sclerosis. The data were produced by immunoSEQ multiplex PCR, yet TCRdb's version contains in-frame clones alone and is incomplete. The sample holds around 70,000 clones, roughly 89% seen once. The input for sequencing was peripheral blood, taken in the second trimester of pregnancy. The origin of the receptors is a female donor with multiple sclerosis, enrolled in a pregnancy study.

The chain is built from TRBV7-3 and TRBJ2-3; D possibly corresponds to TRBD1 (5 bases). Looked up from germline, CDR1 is SGHTA and CDR2 is FQGTGA. Trimming removed 2 bases at V and 2 bases at J, with 11 bases between. This CDR3 is built from 15 residues. The CDR3 reads CASSLVRGNTDTQYF. The DNA of the CDR3 is TGTGCCAGCAGCTTAGTAAGGGGAAACACAGATACGCAGTATTTT.

The J gene is TRBJ2-2, the V gene TRBV6-1; D is undetermined. The V end was cut by 2 bases, the J end by 2 bases, with 6 bases between. The CDR3 runs to 14 residues. CDR1 is MNHNS and CDR2 is SASEGT in the germline V gene. The CDR3: CASSELRNTGELFF. The CDR3 DNA reads TGTGCCAGCAGTGAACTGCGAAACACCGGGGAGCTGTTTTTT.

The chain couples TRBV7-2 to TRBJ1-2; D is uncertain. The V end was cut by 1 base, the J end by 8 bases, with 17 bases between. This CDR3 is built from 15 residues. CDR1 SGHTA and CDR2 FQGNSA come from the germline V gene. The CDR3 DNA sequence: TGTGCCAGCAGCTTAGGTCCAGCCGTCGGAGACGGCTACACCTTC. Translation: CASSLGPAVGDGYTF.

V usage is TRBV27 and J usage is TRBJ1-5; no clear D. The CDR3 is 16 amino acids. Per the germline V gene, CDR1 is MNHEY and CDR2 is SMNVEV (reference sequence). V lost 1 base to trimming and J lost 4 bases, with 14 bases between them. The CDR3 sequence: CASSLLSSGHNQPQHF. The CDR3 DNA reads TGTGCCAGCAGTTTATTAAGCAGCGGGCATAATCAGCCCCAGCATTTT.

This chain joins TRBV9 and TRBJ2-5; 9 nucleotides line up with TRBD2. This CDR3 contains 18 residues. The germline V gene encodes CDR1 SGDLS and CDR2 YYNGEE. J gave up 0 bases and V 4 bases, and 13 bases lay outside the gene matches. The CDR3 sequence is CASSSRREASGDQETQYF. In DNA form, the CDR3 reads TGTGCCAGCAGCTCCCGGCGGGAGGCTAGCGGGGACCAAGAGACCCAGTACTTC. Full variable domain (outside the CDR3, taken from reference TRBV9 and TRBJ2-5): DSGVTQTPKHLITATGQRVTLRCSPRSGDLSVYWYQQSLDQGLQFLIQYYNGEERAKGNILERFSAQQFPDLHSELNLSSLELGDSALYFCASSSRREASGDQETQYFGPGTRLLVL.

The J gene is TRBJ2-3, the V gene TRBV12-5, with TRBD1 identical over 10 bases. This CDR3 is built from 17 residues. Looked up from germline, CDR1 is LGHNT and CDR2 is FRNRAP. The trim removed 0 bases at V and 6 bases at J, leaving 9 bases unmatched. CDR3 sequence reads: CASGLVRWDRGMDTQYF. The CDR3 coding sequence is TGTGCTAGTGGTTTGGTACGTTGGGACAGGGGCATGGATACGCAGTATTTT.

The chain carries TRBV19 and TRBJ1-2; D perhaps matches TRBD1 (6 bases). V was trimmed by 3 bases and J by 5 bases, leaving 10 bases between them. The CDR3 contains 13 residues. CDR1 is LNHDA and CDR2 is SQIVND in the germline V gene (reference sequence). This chain's CDR3 is CASSIPGVYGYTF. The CDR3 DNA follows: TGTGCCAGTAGTATTCCAGGGGTTTATGGCTACACCTTC. Filled out from reference TRBV19 and TRBJ1-2, the complete variable domain reads DGGITQSPKYLFRKEGQNVTLSCEQNLNHDAMYWYRQDPGQGLRLIYYSQIVNDFQKGDIAEGYSVSREKKESFPLTVTSAQKNPTAFYLCASSIPGVYGYTFGSGTRLTVV.

The chain is built from TRBV10-3 and TRBJ2-2, with D maybe TRBD2 (6 bases). Germline CDR1 reads ENHRY; CDR2 reads SYGVKD. This CDR3 has 16 residues. Trimming took off 2 bases at V and 1 base at J, with 11 bases between the two ends. CDR3 amino acids: CAISELGGLNTGELFF. Written as DNA, the CDR3 is TGTGCCATCAGTGAGCTCGGGGGACTGAACACCGGGGAGCTGTTTTTT.

The chain carries TRBV10-3 and TRBJ1-1, with D maybe TRBD1 (5 bases). In germline, CDR1 is ENHRY, CDR2 SYGVKD. This CDR3 spans 15 amino acids. Trimming shortened V by 6 bases and J by 1 base, and 15 bases separated the two germline ends. Here the CDR3 reads CAISPSSRGNTEAFF. In nucleotides, the CDR3 is TGTGCCATCAGCCCGTCAAGTAGGGGGAACACTGAAGCTTTCTTT.

This chain uses TRBV11-1 with TRBJ1-1; TRBD1 agrees at 12 bases. Trimming took 3 bases from V and 0 from J; bases not matched to a gene: 11. The CDR3 has 19 amino acids. Germline V gene data show CDR1 as SGHAT and CDR2 as FQDESV (reference sequence). The CDR3 nucleotides read TGTGCCAGCAGCTTCCCTAGGGACAGGGGGCGGAAAATGAACACTGAAGCTTTCTTT. Amino acids: CASSFPRDRGRKMNTEAFF.

The chain links TRBV27 to TRBJ2-1; 14 positions match TRBD2. The CDR3 is 18 residues long. V was pared by 3 bases and J by 5 bases, with 9 bases of the junction left unmatched. Germline CDR1 is MNHEY and CDR2 is SMNVEV (reference sequence). The DNA of the CDR3 is TGTGCCAGCAGTTTCCCCTCGGGACTAGCGGGGGTACACAATGAGCAGTTCTTC. The encoded protein is CASSFPSGLAGVHNEQFF.

This chain joins TRBV18 and TRBJ1-1, with 9 bases aligning to TRBD1. After removal of 2 bases from V and 0 bases from J, the junction contained 4 bases not matched to a gene. This CDR3 region has 16 residues. The germline V gene encodes CDR1 KGHSH and CDR2 LQKENI. The CDR3 sequence is CASSPNRDRVNTEAFF. The CDR3 DNA reads as TGTGCCAGCTCACCAAATAGGGACAGGGTGAACACTGAAGCTTTCTTT.

CDR3 in amino acids: CASSQGGGATDTQYF. The CDR3 DNA sequence: TGTGCCAGCAGCCAAGGAGGGGGGGCGACAGATACGCAGTATTTT. The chain recombines TRBV4-2 with TRBJ2-3; TRBD2 is a possible D gene (7 bases). The CDR3 loop spans 15 amino acids. Germline V CDR1 and CDR2: LGHNA, YNFKEQ. Trimming left V 1 base short and J 3 bases short, with 11 bases between.

J is TRBJ1-5 and V is TRBV4-1; possible D gene TRBD1, 6 bases. This CDR3 has 14 residues. V lost 6 bases and J 7 bases, leaving 16 bases between the germline ends. Germline-derived CDR1 and CDR2 are MGHRA and YSYEKL. Here the CDR3 DNA reads TGCGCCAGCAGATATCAAGGGGGTGGCCAGCCCCAGCATTTT. Its protein product is CASRYQGGGQPQHF.

The CDR3 nucleotides read TGTGCCAGCAGTTACGGGCCCCATGGCTACACCTTC. This sequence encodes CASSYGPHGYTF. This chain uses TRBV6-5 with TRBJ1-2; D gene unclear. The germline CDR1 and CDR2 sequences are MNHEY and SVGAGI. This CDR3 contains 12 residues. The V gene lost 2 bases and the J gene lost 6 bases, with 7 bases spanning the gap.

The genes are TRBV15 and TRBJ2-1, with a tentative D call TRBD1 (5 bases). V was pared by 5 bases and J by 8 bases, with 16 bases between. Germline values: CDR1 LNHNV, CDR2 YYDKDF (reference sequence). The CDR3 length is 14 residues. This CDR3 reads CATSLDNGPDEQFF. CDR3 DNA sequence: TGTGCCACCAGCCTGGACAACGGCCCGGATGAGCAGTTCTTC. The full variable domain, in which reference TRBV15 and TRBJ2-1 provide the parts outside the CDR3, is DAMVIQNPRYQVTQFGKPVTLSCSQTLNHNVMYWYQQKSSQAPKLLFHYYDKDFNNEADTPDNFQSRRPNTSFCFLDIRSPGLGDTAMYLCATSLDNGPDEQFFGPGTRLTVL.

The chain has TRBV7-2 and TRBJ1-1, with D perhaps matching TRBD1 (5 bases). CDR3 size: 13 residues. Germline V gene lookup returns CDR1 SGHTA and CDR2 FQGNSA. Trimming removed 5 bases from V and 2 bases from J, with 9 bases in between. CDR3 protein: CASSLDSNTEAFF. As DNA, the CDR3 is TGTGCCAGCAGCCTAGACAGCAACACTGAAGCTTTCTTT. Combining the CDR3 with reference TRBV7-2 and TRBJ1-1 gives the whole variable domain GAGVSQSPSNKVTEKGKDVELRCDPISGHTALYWYRQSLGQGLEFLIYFQGNSAPDKSGLPSDRFSAERTGGSVSTLTIQRTQQEDSAVYLCASSLDSNTEAFFGQGTRLTVV.

The chain uses TRBV7-2 and TRBJ1-2, with TRBD1 matching 9 bases. The CDR3 is made up of 16 amino acids. Per germline, CDR1 SGHTA and CDR2 FQGNSA. V gave up 1 base and J gave up 1 base; unmatched junction bases: 4. CDR3 sequence reads: CASSLVTGGLNYGYTF. Written as DNA, the CDR3 is TGTGCCAGCAGCTTAGTCACAGGGGGCCTTAACTATGGCTACACCTTC.

The chain uses TRBV6-4 and TRBJ1-5, with D unresolved. The V end was cut by 4 bases, the J end by 4 bases, with 8 bases between. Germline CDR1 and CDR2: MRHNA and SNTAGT. The length of the CDR3 is 13 residues. Here the CDR3 DNA reads TGTGCCAGCAGTGCAACAGAGAATCAGCCCCAGCATTTT. It yields the protein CASSATENQPQHF.

The table lists this clone with a few counts. The chain has TRBV7-9 and TRBJ1-2, with TRBD1 as a possible D gene (6 bases). Germline V gene sequence: CDR1 SEHNR, CDR2 FQNEAQ (reference sequence). Trimming removed 5 bases at V and 3 bases at J, with 13 bases between. The CDR3 is 14 residues long. The CDR3 reads CASSRDGGDYGYTF. CDR3 bases: TGTGCCAGCAGCCGAGATGGGGGCGACTATGGCTACACCTTC.

There are a few counts of this clone. J is TRBJ1-2 and V is TRBV6-1; weak D call: TRBD1 (5 bases). V was cut by 7 bases and J by 3 bases, with 15 bases left in between. The CDR3 sequence is 14 residues long. Germline CDR1 and CDR2: MNHNS and SASEGT. The CDR3 nucleotides read TGTGCCAGCACCTCCCTTGGCAGGGACTATGGCTACACCTTC. Translated, it gives CASTSLGRDYGYTF.

The chain combines TRBV5-5 with TRBJ1-1, with D perhaps matching TRBD1 (5 bases). The CDR3 length is 15 residues. V gave up 0 bases and J gave up 1 base, with 10 bases separating them. Germline CDR1 reads SGHKS; CDR2 reads YYEKEE (reference sequence). The CDR3 sequence: CASSLVGLSNTEAFF. The CDR3, as DNA: TGTGCCAGCAGCTTGGTGGGACTTTCGAACACTGAAGCTTTCTTT.

J is TRBJ1-6 and V is TRBV2, with 7 bases lining up with TRBD1. The CDR3 sequence is 14 residues long. Germline V CDR1 and CDR2: SNHLY, FYNNEI. With 6 bases clipped from V and 10 bases from J, the junction kept 9 bases outside the gene matches. CDR3 DNA: TGTGCCAGCAGGATCTTCCGACAGGGCTCACCCCTCCACTTT. Translating gives CASRIFRQGSPLHF.

The rearrangement uses TRBV11-3 and TRBJ2-2, with 7 bases that match TRBD1. The germline V gene has CDR1 SGHNT and CDR2 YENEEA. With 6 bases clipped from V and 3 bases from J, the junction kept 7 bases outside the gene matches. CDR3 length: 15 amino acids. Here the CDR3 reads CASSYRGGDTGELFF. In DNA, the CDR3 is TGTGCCAGCAGTTACAGGGGTGGGGACACCGGGGAGCTGTTTTTT.

The genes are TRBV6-1 and TRBJ1-1, with TRBD1 matching over 10 bases. Trimming cost V 8 bases and J 6 bases; bases outside gene matches: 6. CDR3 size: 13 residues. Germline assignment: CDR1 MNHNS and CDR2 SASEGT. The chain's CDR3 is CASARDRGSEAFF. The CDR3 coding sequence is TGTGCCAGCGCCCGGGACAGGGGATCTGAAGCTTTCTTT.

This clone was seen just once. This rearrangement joins TRBV27 to TRBJ2-1, with D unresolved. V shed 8 bases and J shed 1 base, with 6 bases lying between them. Germline CDR1 MNHEY, CDR2 SMNVEV (reference sequence). This CDR3 spans 12 amino acids. The chain's CDR3 is CASQESYNEQFF. The CDR3 nucleotides read TGTGCCAGCCAGGAATCCTACAATGAGCAGTTCTTC.

The chain recombines TRBV4-3 with TRBJ2-6, with 8 bases aligning to TRBD1. The CDR3 covers 17 residues. J lost 4 bases, V lost 1 base, and 6 bases had no gene match. Germline V CDR1 and CDR2: LGHNA, YSLEER. The CDR3 bases are TGCGCCAGCAGCCAAGGAGGACAGGGCGACGGGGCCAACGTCCTGACTTTC. This codes for CASSQGGQGDGANVLTF.

The V call is TRBV19, the J call TRBJ1-2; 11 nucleotides align to TRBD1. CDR1 is LNHDA and CDR2 is SQIVND in the germline V gene (reference sequence). The CDR3 length is 15 residues. With V trimmed by 7 bases and J by 6 bases, 10 bases remained unmatched. CDR3 sequence (DNA): TGTGCCAGTATCCCGGACAGGGGGCGAAGGGATGGCTACACCTTC. It yields the protein CASIPDRGRRDGYTF.

The table lists this clone with a count of one. The gene calls are TRBV9 and TRBJ1-2; 7 bases map to TRBD1. CDR1 is SGDLS and CDR2 is YYNGEE in the germline V gene. With V trimmed by 3 bases and J by 4 bases, 3 bases remained unmatched. The CDR3 is 13 amino acids. CDR3 in amino acids: CASSATGAYGYTF. The DNA of the CDR3 is TGTGCCAGCAGCGCTACAGGGGCCTATGGCTACACCTTC.

The V and J genes are TRBV4-2 and TRBJ1-4; D uncertain. CDR1 is LGHNA and CDR2 is YNFKEQ in the germline V gene. V lost 4 bases and J 10 bases, leaving 19 bases between the germline ends. The CDR3 has 15 residues. The CDR3 nucleotides read TGTGCCAGCAGCCGGAATCTTGAGATCGAGGGAAAACTGTTTTTT. Translation: CASSRNLEIEGKLFF.

This rearrangement joins TRBV27 to TRBJ1-5, with 7 bases identical to TRBD1. V gave up 5 bases and J gave up 7 bases; unmatched junction bases: 11. This CDR3 comprises 15 residues. CDR1 and CDR2 (germline): MNHEY, SMNVEV (reference sequence). The CDR3 spells CASSPLDRAGQPQHF. The DNA of the CDR3 is TGTGCCAGCAGTCCACTAGACAGGGCTGGACAGCCCCAGCATTTT.

The rearrangement joins TRBV10-1 to TRBJ1-1; tentatively, D is TRBD1 (6 bases). Germline assignment: CDR1 WNHNN and CDR2 SYGVQD (reference sequence). The length of the CDR3 is 15 residues. V lost 2 bases, J lost 3 bases, and 13 bases lay in between. The CDR3 region has the DNA TGCGCCAGCAGTGAGACAGAGGGGGGGGACACTGAAGCTTTCTTT. Translation gives CASSETEGGDTEAFF.